Listed below are T cell receptor beta chains from one sample, sequenced in a study of cytomegalovirus exposure and HLA in healthy donors. Sequencing was performed with immunoSEQ multiplex PCR; in TCRdb, only in-frame clones are kept and a portion is missing. The sample lists approximately 170,000 clones, 85% occurring once. The sample consisted of PBMCs. Source of these receptors: a boy aged 2 to 10 in good health and CMV-seronegative. CDR3s include the opening cysteine and the closing phenylalanine or tryptophan. The order of the fields is J gene, V gene, clone size, D gene, CDR3 DNA, CDR3 protein. D genes are given only for firm matches. Size is stated for part of the rows, as once, few or many counts, or as a class when the clone is expanded.

>TRBJ2-5|TRBV29-1|NA|TRBD1
TGCAGCGTTGGGGACAGGGCGGCAGAGACCCAGTACTTC
CSVGDRAAETQYF
>TRBJ1-1|TRBV5-8|NA|NA
TGTGCCAGCGCGAAAGGGGCAGTATCTGAAGCTTTCTTT
CASAKGAVSEAFF
>TRBJ2-1|TRBV12-5|NA|TRBD2
TGTGCTAGTGGGGGGACTAGCGGGAGGGCCTATGAGCAGTTCTTC
CASGGTSGRAYEQFF
>TRBJ1-2|TRBV5-6|NA|NA
TGTGCCAGCAGCTGGAGGGACTCTAACTATGGCTACACCTTC
CASSWRDSNYGYTF
>TRBJ1-3|TRBV4-2|NA|NA
TGTGCCAGCAGCCAAGGGGGCGGCTCTGGAAACACCATATATTTT
CASSQGGGSGNTIYF
>TRBJ1-2|TRBV28|NA|NA
TGTGCCAGCAGTTCCCCGACAGGCCATTCCTATGGCTACACCTTC
CASSSPTGHSYGYTF
>TRBJ1-5|TRBV11-1|NA|NA
TGTGCCAGCAGCTTAGCGATAGGTCAGGGTGAGCGGCCCCAGCATTTT
CASSLAIGQGERPQHF
>TRBJ1-2|TRBV4-2|NA|TRBD1
TGTGCCAGCAGCCAACCCACAGGGGTCTATGGCTACACCTTC
CASSQPTGVYGYTF
>TRBJ2-7|TRBV5-4|NA|TRBD1
TGTGCCAGCAGCTTGGAGGACAGGGGGCGGCCCTACGAGCAGTACTTC
CASSLEDRGRPYEQYF
>TRBJ2-1|TRBV30|NA|TRBD2
TGTGCCTGGAGTGTGGCGGGGGGGCCGGACAGGGAGCAGTTCTTC
CAWSVAGGPDREQFF
>TRBJ2-1|TRBV7-9|NA|NA
TGTGCCAGCAGCTTAGTCTTGGGCAGCTCCTACAATGAGCAGTTCTTC
CASSLVLGSSYNEQFF
>TRBJ2-5|TRBV28|NA|TRBD1
TGTGCCAGCAGTATCAGCTCGGGACAGTTAGAGACCCAGTACTTC
CASSISSGQLETQYF
>TRBJ2-1|TRBV4-2|NA|TRBD2
TGTGCCAGCAGCCAAGATCTGGCGGGAGGAACCAATGAGCAGTTCTTC
CASSQDLAGGTNEQFF
>TRBJ1-5|TRBV6-1|NA|NA
TGTGCCAGCAGTGAAGCGGCGAGGAATCAGCCCCAGCATTTT
CASSEAARNQPQHF
>TRBJ1-1|TRBV11-2|NA|NA
TGTGCCAGCAGCTTGACGGGGGTTAGTAACACTGAAGCTTTCTTT
CASSLTGVSNTEAFF
>TRBJ2-2|TRBV4-2|few|NA
TGTGCCAGCAGCCGAGGGACCGGACAGGGAGGGAGAGACGGGGAGCTGTTTTTT
CASSRGTGQGGRDGELFF
>TRBJ2-5|TRBV18|NA|NA
TGTGCCAGCTCACCAACAGGACAAGAGACCCAGTACTTC
CASSPTGQETQYF
>TRBJ1-4|TRBV2|NA|TRBD1
TGTGCCAGCGTACGACAGGGTTCAACTAATGAAAAACTGTTTTTT
CASVRQGSTNEKLFF
>TRBJ2-5|TRBV6-1|NA|NA
TGTGCCAGCAGTGCGAGCCTAGGGAGCCAAGAGACCCAGTACTTC
CASSASLGSQETQYF
>TRBJ2-1|TRBV2|NA|TRBD1
TGTGCCAGCAGGGGACAGGACTATCCCTCCTACAATGAGCAGTTCTTC
CASRGQDYPSYNEQFF
>TRBJ2-5|TRBV29-1|NA|NA
TGCAGCGAAGCGACTGGGTCGGGTGGAGAGACCCAGTACTTC
CSEATGSGGETQYF
>TRBJ2-1|TRBV28|once|TRBD2
TGTGCCAGCAGTCCTCTAGCGGTTACCAGATACAATGAGCAGTTCTTC
CASSPLAVTRYNEQFF
>TRBJ2-7|TRBV19|NA|NA
TGTGCCAGTAGTATGCGGCAGTCCTACGAGCAGTACTTC
CASSMRQSYEQYF
>TRBJ1-1|TRBV5-4|NA|NA
TGTGCCAGCAGTGGCGGAGGCACTGAAGCTTTCTTT
CASSGGGTEAFF
>TRBJ2-1|TRBV29-1|NA|NA
TGCAGCGTTTCAGGTTACGAGAATGAGCAGTTCTTC
CSVSGYENEQFF
>TRBJ2-4|TRBV5-4|NA|NA
TGTGCCAGCAGCCCACAGGGGGGGAATGACAAAAACATTCAGTACTTC
CASSPQGGNDKNIQYF
>TRBJ1-4|TRBV28|NA|TRBD1
TGTGCCAGCAGTCCTCGGACAGGGGTAAATGAAAAACTGTTTTTT
CASSPRTGVNEKLFF
>TRBJ2-1|TRBV5-6|NA|NA
TGTGCCAGCAGCCTGACTAGTCCCAATGAGCAGTTCTTC
CASSLTSPNEQFF
>TRBJ2-7|TRBV28|NA|NA
TGTGCCAGCAGTTTCCGGAGCTCCTACGAGCAGTACTTC
CASSFRSSYEQYF
>TRBJ2-3|TRBV27|once|TRBD2
TGTGCCAGCAGACTACTAGCGGGACATAGCACAGATACGCAGTATTTT
CASRLLAGHSTDTQYF
>TRBJ2-3|TRBV7-9|NA|TRBD2
TGTGCCAGCAGGACTAGCGGGAGCACAGATACGCAGTATTTT
CASRTSGSTDTQYF
>TRBJ1-1|TRBV5-3|NA|NA
TGTGCCAGAAGCTTGGCCAGGGTGGAAATGAACACTGAAGCTTTCTTT
CARSLARVEMNTEAFF
>TRBJ1-4|TRBV11-2|NA|NA
TGTGCCAGCAGCTCAGGCAGGGTAAAGGATGAAAAACTGTTTTTT
CASSSGRVKDEKLFF
>TRBJ1-1|TRBV5-1|NA|NA
TGCGCCAGCAGCCCGCGGGCTATGCAGCTGAACACTGAAGCTTTCTTT
CASSPRAMQLNTEAFF
>TRBJ2-5|TRBV7-9|NA|TRBD1
TGTGCCAGCAGCACGCTCGGACAGGGACAAGAGACCCAGTACTTC
CASSTLGQGQETQYF
>TRBJ1-5|TRBV2|NA|TRBD1
TGTGCCAGCAGGGGACAGGGGTTTATTGGCAATCAGCCCCAGCATTTT
CASRGQGFIGNQPQHF
>TRBJ2-3|TRBV2|NA|NA
TGTGCCAGCAGTGAAGTGCGGGGAGCGGAGGCCTCGGCAGATACGCAGTATTTT
CASSEVRGAEASADTQYF
>TRBJ2-3|TRBV29-1|few|NA
TGCAGCGTTGAAGGGGGCGGGGGCACAGATACGCAGTATTTT
CSVEGGGGTDTQYF
>TRBJ1-6|TRBV11-2|once|NA
TGTGCCAGCAGCTTAGCTGCCACAGGGAATTCACCCCTCCACTTT
CASSLAATGNSPLHF
>TRBJ2-3|TRBV6-4|NA|TRBD1
TGTGCCAGCAGTGACTCGGGACAGGTCGCGCAGTATTTT
CASSDSGQVAQYF
>TRBJ1-5|TRBV5-8|NA|TRBD1
TGTGCCAGCAGCTTCGGGACAGGGGGCACTCAGCCCCAGCATTTT
CASSFGTGGTQPQHF
>TRBJ1-4|TRBV19|NA|NA
TGTGCCAGTAGGAGTCCCGGGGCAACTAATGAAAAACTGTTTTTT
CASRSPGATNEKLFF
>TRBJ2-3|TRBV5-1|NA|NA
TGCGCCAGCAGCCCCTCAGGGCGAACAGATACGCAGTATTTT
CASSPSGRTDTQYF
>TRBJ2-5|TRBV5-1|NA|NA
TGCGCCAGCAGCGGTAGCGAGGCAGAGACCCAGTACTTC
CASSGSEAETQYF
>TRBJ1-1|TRBV7-3|NA|TRBD1
TGTGCCAGCAGCCGGACAGGGAACACTGAAGCTTTCTTT
CASSRTGNTEAFF
>TRBJ2-6|TRBV28|NA|TRBD1
TGTGCCAGCACGGGGACAGCTATCTCTGGGGCCAACGTCCTGACTTTC
CASTGTAISGANVLTF
>TRBJ2-2|TRBV10-3|NA|TRBD2
TGTGCCATCAGTGAGCTAGCGGGGGGAGTGAGCACCGGGGAGCTGTTTTTT
CAISELAGGVSTGELFF
>TRBJ2-6|TRBV11-2|NA|NA
TGTGCCAGCAGCTACTCCTCTGGGGCCAACGTCCTGACTTTC
CASSYSSGANVLTF
>TRBJ2-5|TRBV6-1|few|NA
TGTGCCAGCAGTGAAGGTAGTCGTTTCCAAGAGACCCAGTACTTC
CASSEGSRFQETQYF
>TRBJ2-5|TRBV27|NA|NA
TGTGCCAGCAGCCTGGACTTACAAGAGACCCAGTACTTC
CASSLDLQETQYF
>TRBJ1-2|TRBV21-1|NA|NA
TGTGCCAGCAGCAAAGAAAAGGTCGGCCGCCGGGGTAACTATGGCTACACCTTC
CASSKEKVGRRGNYGYTF
>TRBJ2-3|TRBV28|NA|NA
TGTGCCAGCAGTTCAGGGACTGCCTACACAGATACGCAGTATTTT
CASSSGTAYTDTQYF
>TRBJ2-7|TRBV10-3|NA|NA
TGTGCCATCAGTGGAAATTGGCAGGGGAACGAGCAGTACTTC
CAISGNWQGNEQYF
>TRBJ2-2|TRBV4-1|NA|NA
TGCGCCAGCAGCCAGGGCACACTCAACACCGGGGAGCTGTTTTTT
CASSQGTLNTGELFF